This T cell receptor beta chain was captured in a study of T cells in Graves' hyperthyroidism and ophthalmopathy. It was RNA transcripts that yielded the amplified TCR beta CDR3 regions. TCR CDR3 regions were first amplified by RT-PCR with HTBI primers. TCRdb passed the multiplex PCR reads through MiXCR, listing each CDR3 protein once. This table has 300,000 to 350,000 distinct CDR3 sequences, 15% to 20% appearing once. Sequencing was done on a sample of blood. The sequence derives from a man younger than 40 with Graves' hyperthyroidism.

The CDR3 sequence: CASSRRVEQYF. The DNA of the CDR3 is TGTGCCAGCAGCCGACGGGTCGAGCAGTACTTC. V and J are TRBV11-2 and TRBJ2-7; unclear D gene. The germline gives CDR1 SGHAT, CDR2 FQNNGV. The CDR3 runs 11 residues. Trimming cost V 5 bases and J 6 bases, with 8 bases left between them.